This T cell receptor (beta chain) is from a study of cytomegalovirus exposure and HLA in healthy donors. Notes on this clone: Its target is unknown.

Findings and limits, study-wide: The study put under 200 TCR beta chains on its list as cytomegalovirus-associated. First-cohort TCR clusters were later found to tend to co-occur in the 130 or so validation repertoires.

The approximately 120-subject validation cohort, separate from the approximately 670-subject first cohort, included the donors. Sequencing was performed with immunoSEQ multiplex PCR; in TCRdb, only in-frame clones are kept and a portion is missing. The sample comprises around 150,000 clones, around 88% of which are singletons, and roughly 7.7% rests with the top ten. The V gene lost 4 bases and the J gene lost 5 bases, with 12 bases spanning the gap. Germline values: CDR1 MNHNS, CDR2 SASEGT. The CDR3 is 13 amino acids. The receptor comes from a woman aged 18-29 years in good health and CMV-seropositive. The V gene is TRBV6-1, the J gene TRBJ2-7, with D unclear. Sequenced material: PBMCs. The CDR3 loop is CASSVDRGDEQYF. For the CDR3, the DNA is TGTGCCAGCAGTGTCGACCGCGGAGACGAGCAGTACTTC.